The clone carrying this TCR beta chain was detected a few times. The target antigen is unknown. The source of the sample is a study of Tregs in tolerant kidney transplant recipients. Study-wide findings and caveats: Validation in larger populations is needed because few patients were studied. No direct test of biological reproducibility was done here.

TCRdb's copy holds only in-frame clones and misses some; the assay was immunoSEQ multiplex PCR. The profile covers about 240,000 clones, with about 80% appearing a single time and about 0.64% taken by the ten largest. Input material: CD4+ T cells from blood. The clonotype originates from a human donor in good health.

CDR3 amino acids: CASKSTVLGEQYF. The CDR3 DNA is TGTGCCAGCAAATCGACGGTACTTGGCGAGCAGTACTTC. The genes are TRBV2 and TRBJ2-7; no definite D call. Deletions cut 7 bases from V and 6 bases from J, with 16 bases between. Germline CDR1 is SNHLY and CDR2 is FYNNEI. The CDR3 is 13 residues long. The complete variable domain, with remaining parts taken from reference TRBV2 and TRBJ2-7, reads EPEVTQTPSHQVTQMGQEVILRCVPISNHLYFYWYRQILGQKVEFLVSFYNNEISEKSEIFDDQFSVERPDGSNFTLKIRSTKLEDSAMYFCASKSTVLGEQYFGPGTRLTVT.